This entry lists 8 T cell receptor beta chains sequenced from one sample in a study of blood T cell repertoires in COVID-19. Sequenced by immunoSEQ multiplex PCR; TCRdb stores in-frame clones only, minus some. This sample yields 25,000 to 35,000 clones, of which approximately 79% are seen a single time; 20% to 25% belongs to the top ten. The specimen sequenced was peripheral blood. The receptors derive from a boy younger than 10 with active or convalescent COVID-19.

This clone was seen only a few times. The rearrangement joins TRBV5-6 to TRBJ1-5; TRBD1 aligns across 10 bases. CDR3 length: 18 residues. The germline V gene has CDR1 SGHDT and CDR2 YYEEEE. The V segment lost 4 bases and the J segment 0 bases; nucleotides outside the gene matches: 10. The CDR3 coding sequence is TGTGCCAGCAGCACCTGGACAGGGGGAGGTTATAGCAATCAGCCCCAGCATTTT. Its translation is CASSTWTGGGYSNQPQHF.

The count of this clone is one. The chain combines TRBV18 with TRBJ2-7; a weak D match, TRBD2 (6 bases). The CDR3 length is 16 residues. The V gene lost 4 bases and the J gene lost 0 bases, with 16 bases spanning the gap. From germline, CDR1 is KGHSH and CDR2 LQKENI. The CDR3 coding sequence is TGTGCCAGCTCACTGGCGCGTGGGGGGAGCTCCTACGAGCAGTACTTC. Translation gives CASSLARGGSSYEQYF.

The chain is built from TRBV28 and TRBJ1-2; weak D call: TRBD1 (5 bases). Germline V CDR1 and CDR2: MDHEN, SYDVKM. This CDR3 spans 11 amino acids. Deletions cut 10 bases from V and 4 bases from J, with 10 bases between. CDR3 DNA sequence: TGTGCCACCGAAAGGGGCTATGGCTACACCTTC. This translates into CATERGYGYTF.

Comments on this clone: The junction departs from the called germline gene at one end, perhaps through a read error. The chain links TRBV2 to TRBJ2-3, with 12 bases fitting TRBD1. The CDR3 is 13 amino acids. Germline CDR1 and CDR2: SNHLY and FYNNEI. CDR3 residues: CASSDRDRGPANF. The CDR3 DNA follows: TGTGCCAGCAGTGACCGGGACAGGGGGCCCGCAAATTTT.

This clone was seen a handful of times. The rearrangement joins TRBV27 to TRBJ2-7, with TRBD2 as a possible D gene (5 bases). The ends were cut back, 4 bases at V and 6 bases at J, with 19 bases in the middle. The CDR3 is 15 amino acids. The V gene's germline CDR1 is MNHEY and CDR2 SMNVEV (reference sequence). The DNA of the CDR3 is TGTGCCAGCAGTTCAGCCCTAACGCCCGAGGGCGAGCAGTACTTC. Translation: CASSSALTPEGEQYF.

This rearrangement joins TRBV19 to TRBJ2-3; D uncertain. This CDR3 comprises 13 residues. V gave up 8 bases and J gave up 3 bases, with 12 bases separating them. Germline lookup yields CDR1 LNHDA and CDR2 SQIVND (reference sequence). This chain's CDR3 is CASSYPKTDTQYF. The CDR3 DNA follows: TGTGCCAGTTCCTATCCGAAAACAGATACGCAGTATTTT.

The rearrangement uses TRBV6-5 and TRBJ1-4; D unresolved. Trimming stripped 0 bases from V and 1 base from J, with 6 bases between. In germline, CDR1 is MNHEY, CDR2 SVGAGI. CDR3 size: 15 residues. This chain's CDR3 is CASSYSTGTNEKLFF. The CDR3 DNA follows: TGTGCCAGCAGTTACTCGACGGGAACTAATGAAAAACTGTTTTTT.

As concerns this clone: One junction end does not reproduce the germline sequence, and a read error may be involved. Other DNA sequences in the same sample also yield this CDR3. The chain joins TRBV19 to TRBJ1-2; D gene uncertain. This CDR3 has 13 residues. Germline V gives CDR1 LNHDA, CDR2 SQIVND (reference sequence). In nucleotides, the CDR3 is TGTGCTAGTACGGGAGGCTCATACTATGGCTACACCTTC. This encodes CASTGGSYYGYTF.